Here is one TCR beta chain with its context. Its antigen remains unknown. The data were taken from a study of blood T cells in healthy people across ages. Study-level points and caveats: Since the PBMCs were unsorted, naive and antigen-experienced cells could not be conclusively compared. Diversity was estimated from one million T cells, and these estimates were considered underestimates.

Primers used in a second PCR of roughly 6 to 11 cycles were a sample-barcoded 5' primer and a J-beta primer mix. Each CDR3 protein gets one entry after TCRdb re-called the 5' RACE reads with MiXCR. The sample holds about 650,000 distinct CDR3 sequences, over 40% seen once. Germline V lookup: CDR1 MGHDK, CDR2 SYGVNS. V was cut by 8 bases and J by 6 bases, with 13 bases left in between. This CDR3 has 12 residues. This receptor was taken from a woman at least 80 years old in good health. The chain is built from TRBV25-1 and TRBJ1-2; no reliable D call. Sequences were obtained from blood. CDR3 DNA sequence: TGTGCCAGCGGGCAGGCCTCCGATGGCTACACCTTC. This translates into CASGQASDGYTF.